One and the same sample provided the 9 T cell receptor beta chains below, sequenced in a study of blood T cell repertoires in COVID-19. Profiling relied on immunoSEQ multiplex PCR, and the TCRdb table lists in-frame clones only, not all of them. The table includes 130,000 or so clones, roughly two thirds detected once. Sequencing was performed on peripheral blood. Source of these receptors: a woman in her sixties or seventies with acute or convalescent COVID-19.

The V gene is TRBV19, the J gene TRBJ1-1; TRBD1 matches at 8 bases. The CDR3 has 14 residues. The germline V gene has CDR1 LNHDA and CDR2 SQIVND (reference sequence). The ends lost 5 bases at V and 0 bases at J; junction bases unmatched: 2. The CDR3 DNA follows: TGTGCCAGTAGTTTGGGACAGGTGAACACTGAAGCTTTCTTT. The encoded protein is CASSLGQVNTEAFF.

The rearrangement uses TRBV5-1 and TRBJ1-4; TRBD1 is a possible D gene (5 bases). Trimming left V 2 bases short and J 5 bases short, with 10 bases between. This CDR3 has 14 residues. CDR1 SGHRS and CDR2 YFSETQ come from the germline V gene. The CDR3 DNA reads TGCGCCAGCAGCTTCGGGACTCTCAATGAAAAACTGTTTTTT. It is translated as CASSFGTLNEKLFF.

The chain joins TRBV2 to TRBJ2-7, with D unresolved. Germline values: CDR1 SNHLY, CDR2 FYNNEI. V lost 2 bases, J lost 7 bases, and 12 bases lay in between. The CDR3 sequence is 13 residues long. The CDR3 loop reads CASSETTSREQYF. In nucleotides, the CDR3 is TGTGCCAGCAGTGAAACGACATCCCGGGAGCAGTACTTC.

The chain links TRBV7-9 to TRBJ1-1, with 8 bases matching TRBD1. The V segment lost 5 bases and the J segment 4 bases; nucleotides outside the gene matches: 3. Germline CDR1 is SEHNR and CDR2 is FQNEAQ (reference sequence). The length of the CDR3 is 13 residues. CDR3 residues: CASSITGGTEAFF. Here the CDR3 DNA reads TGTGCCAGCAGCATAACAGGGGGCACTGAAGCTTTCTTT.

The J gene is TRBJ1-3, the V gene TRBV19; D gene unclear. The CDR3 loop spans 15 amino acids. Trimming took 3 bases from V and 0 from J, leaving 9 bases between them. CDR1 is LNHDA and CDR2 is SQIVND in the germline V gene (reference sequence). Written as DNA, the CDR3 is TGTGCCAGTAGTATTCTTACAGTCTCTGGAAACACCATATATTTT. Encoded protein: CASSILTVSGNTIYF.

The genes are TRBV15 and TRBJ1-5; TRBD1 might be the D (5 bases). Germline loops: CDR1 LNHNV, CDR2 YYDKDF (reference sequence). CDR3 length: 17 amino acids. V was pared by 0 bases and J by 1 base, with 13 bases between. CDR3 in amino acids: CATSRDWWGGSNQPQHF. In DNA, the CDR3 is TGTGCCACCAGCAGAGATTGGTGGGGGGGGAGCAATCAGCCCCAGCATTTT.

The rearrangement uses TRBV9 and TRBJ2-3, with TRBD2 matching over 9 bases. The V segment lost 2 bases and the J segment 0 bases; nucleotides outside the gene matches: 13. The CDR3 has 19 residues. The germline V gene encodes CDR1 SGDLS and CDR2 YYNGEE. The CDR3: CASSVPGLLAGTSTDTQYF. For the CDR3, the DNA is TGTGCCAGCAGCGTTCCCGGGTTACTAGCGGGTACCAGCACAGATACGCAGTATTTT.

This clone appeared once. This chain uses TRBV10-3 with TRBJ1-5; 7 bases are a match to TRBD1. The V and J ends lost 2 bases and 8 bases, in that order; junction bases with no gene match: 3. CDR1 and CDR2 (germline): ENHRY, SYGVKD. The CDR3 spans 13 residues. The CDR3 DNA reads TGTGCCATCAGTGAGAACAGGGGTGAGCCCCAGCATTTT. It translates to CAISENRGEPQHF.

This clone turned up a few times. The chain recombines TRBV7-9 with TRBJ2-2; 9 nucleotides match TRBD1. Germline loops: CDR1 SEHNR, CDR2 FQNEAQ (reference sequence). The CDR3 runs to 15 residues. Trimming took 4 bases from V and 5 from J; bases not matched to a gene: 5. CDR3: CASSSGQGPTGELFF. The CDR3 DNA reads as TGTGCCAGCAGCTCGGGACAGGGTCCGACCGGGGAGCTGTTTTTT.